The 15 T cell receptor beta chains reported below all come from one sample, sequenced in a study of beta chain features in type 1 diabetes. Their cognate antigens are unknown. General study points: Significant though moderate, a shortening of TCRB CDR3s appeared in all four CD4+ subsets of Type 1 diabetes patients.

The entirety of the isolated RNA underwent reverse transcription, so expressed TCRB transcripts were sequenced. Method: immunoSEQ multiplex PCR; TCRdb's copy keeps in-frame clones and lacks some. Of over 15,000 clones detected, 69% appear once; the ten largest clones hold less than 2.5%. Material: Tregs from blood. Receptors originate from a man aged 25-40 years with type 1 diabetes.

A few counts support this clone. V gene TRBV14 combines with J gene TRBJ2-3, with a tentative D call TRBD2 (6 bases). Germline values: CDR1 SGHDN, CDR2 FVKESK. Trimming removed 1 base at V and 6 bases at J, with 8 bases between. CDR3 size: 13 residues. CDR3 in amino acids: CASSQGLADTQYF. In DNA form, the CDR3 reads TGTGCCAGCAGCCAAGGCCTAGCGGATACGCAGTATTTT. The whole variable domain, filled in from reference TRBV14 and TRBJ2-3, reads EAGVTQFPSHSVIEKGQTVTLRCDPISGHDNLYWYRRVMGKEIKFLLHFVKESKQDESGMPNNRFLAERTGGTYSTLKVQPAELEDSGVYFCASSQGLADTQYFGPGTRLTVL.

The rearrangement links TRBV10-3 to TRBJ2-2; TRBD2 matches 13 bases. CDR1 ENHRY and CDR2 SYGVKD come from the germline V gene. The CDR3 sequence is 16 residues long. With V trimmed by 6 bases and J by 2 bases, 3 bases remained unmatched. CDR3 sequence reads: CAISLGLAGNTGELFF. The CDR3 DNA reads as TGTGCCATCAGCCTGGGACTAGCGGGAAACACCGGGGAGCTGTTTTTT.

The chain is built from TRBV19 and TRBJ1-5; 10 bases fit TRBD1. Germline CDR1 LNHDA, CDR2 SQIVND (reference sequence). Trimming took 6 bases from V and 2 from J; bases not matched to a gene: 1. This CDR3 has 14 amino acids. The CDR3 here is CASSGQGGNQPQHF. The CDR3 region has the DNA TGTGCCAGTAGCGGACAGGGGGGCAATCAGCCCCAGCATTTT.

This chain links TRBV11-2 with TRBJ1-4, with 8 bases lining up with TRBD1. The CDR3 sequence is 15 residues long. With 1 base clipped from V and 7 bases from J, the junction kept 5 bases outside the gene matches. The germline V gene has CDR1 SGHAT and CDR2 FQNNGV. The CDR3 reads CASSLGGQGGEKLFF. The CDR3 bases are TGTGCCAGCAGCTTAGGTGGACAGGGCGGTGAAAAACTGTTTTTT.

The CDR3 nucleotides are TGTGCCAGCAGCTTGGGGACTAGCGGGGGCAAGACCCAGTACTTC. Its translation is CASSLGTSGGKTQYF. The chain recombines TRBV5-4 with TRBJ2-5; 13 nucleotides line up with TRBD2. CDR1 and CDR2 (germline): SGHNT, YYREEE (reference sequence). The V segment lost 0 bases and the J segment 6 bases; nucleotides outside the gene matches: 2. The CDR3 is 15 residues long.

The chain combines TRBV11-2 with TRBJ2-3; D not certain. CDR3 length: 11 amino acids. Trimming took 8 bases from V and 8 from J, leaving 11 bases between them. CDR1 is SGHAT, CDR2 FQNNGV, per germline. This CDR3 is CASGVSGTQYF. For the CDR3, the DNA is TGTGCCAGCGGAGTTTCGGGTACGCAGTATTTT.

This clone was seen a few times. The chain recombines TRBV30 with TRBJ1-1; TRBD1 agrees at 7 bases. This CDR3 has 12 amino acids. Germline loops: CDR1 GTSNPN, CDR2 SVGIG (reference sequence). V shed 8 bases and J 8 bases; nucleotides not matched to a gene: 11. The CDR3 protein is CAGTLRTGEAFF. DNA for the CDR3: TGTGCCGGAACCCTTCGGACAGGCGAAGCTTTCTTT.

This chain joins TRBV7-9 and TRBJ2-1, with 16 bases aligning to TRBD2. Germline values: CDR1 SEHNR, CDR2 FQNEAQ (reference sequence). The CDR3 loop spans 16 amino acids. V gave up 5 bases and J gave up 6 bases; unmatched junction bases: 4. The CDR3 bases are TGTGCCAGCAGCCCGGGACTAGCGGGGGGGCCCAATGAGCAGTTCTTC. It codes for CASSPGLAGGPNEQFF.

The rearrangement links TRBV18 to TRBJ1-5; TRBD1 matches at 11 bases. The V segment lost 4 bases and the J segment 2 bases; nucleotides outside the gene matches: 13. CDR1 is KGHSH, CDR2 LQKENI, per germline. The CDR3 runs 19 residues. In DNA form, the CDR3 reads TGTGCCAGCTCACTAGCAAGGACAGGGGGCAGGGGTGGCAATCAGCCCCAGCATTTT. Protein sequence: CASSLARTGGRGGNQPQHF.

The sample holds a few counts of this clone. J is TRBJ2-5 and V is TRBV29-1; 7 bases match TRBD1. V shed 2 bases and J 4 bases; nucleotides not matched to a gene: 7. The CDR3 extends over 14 amino acids. Germline CDR1 is SQVTM and CDR2 is ANQGSEA. The CDR3 DNA follows: TGCAGCGTTGAAATCCGGGCAGGGGGAGAGACCCAGTACTTC. The encoded protein is CSVEIRAGGETQYF.

The CDR3 DNA reads as TGTGCCAGCAGCGTAGCCTGGGGACAGGGAGGTGAGACCCAGTACTTC. This sequence encodes CASSVAWGQGGETQYF. The chain employs TRBV9 and TRBJ2-5; 9 bases map to TRBD1. Germline V gives CDR1 SGDLS, CDR2 YYNGEE. V gave up 0 bases and J gave up 5 bases; unmatched junction bases: 8. The CDR3 length is 16 residues.

The chain joins TRBV7-2 to TRBJ2-3; 7 positions agree with TRBD2. Germline V gene data show CDR1 as SGHTA and CDR2 as FQGNSA. CDR3 length equals 14 residues. V lost 4 bases, J lost 0 bases, and 1 base stayed unmatched. CDR3 region: CASSSGGSTDTQYF. Written as DNA, the CDR3 is TGTGCCAGCAGCTCCGGGGGGAGCACAGATACGCAGTATTTT.

This chain links TRBV27 with TRBJ2-3; TRBD1 matches 9 bases. Germline V gene sequence: CDR1 MNHEY, CDR2 SMNVEV (reference sequence). V trimming: 2 bases; J trimming: 1 base; junction bases outside the gene matches: 10. The CDR3 contains 18 residues. CDR3 amino acids: CASSLGRTGALRTDTQYF. CDR3 bases: TGTGCCAGCAGTTTAGGGCGGACAGGGGCCCTTCGCACAGATACGCAGTATTTT.

The chain carries TRBV25-1 and TRBJ2-1, with a weak D call TRBD1 (5 bases). V was clipped by 6 bases and J by 3 bases, with 12 bases between them. The germline V gene encodes CDR1 MGHDK and CDR2 SYGVNS. The CDR3 is 14 residues long. This CDR3 reads CASRYQGLYNEQFF. The CDR3 DNA follows: TGTGCCAGCAGGTATCAGGGCCTCTACAATGAGCAGTTCTTC.

This sequence joins TRBV11-2 and TRBJ2-5; 9 nucleotides match TRBD1. TRBJ2-7 explains the end of the DNA better; the J call may be wrong. Germline CDR1 SGHAT, CDR2 FQNNGV. This CDR3 contains 14 residues. The DNA of the CDR3 is TGTGCCAGCAGCTTATTGGGACAGGGCTACGAGCAGTACTTC. Its translation: CASSLLGQGYEQYF.